This entry concerns a single T cell receptor (beta chain). The clone's antigen remains unknown. Nothing much larger sits one base from this clone, and base qualities are not available. The data belong to a study of CD8+ T cells in alopecia areata (dated by TCRdb to the late 2010s). Regarding the research as a whole: Treated patients were enrolled in an open-label pilot trial of oral tofacitinib at 5 to 10 mg twice daily for moderate-to-severe alopecia areata. TCRbeta CDR3 regions were amplified by immunoSEQ multiplex PCR using 35 Vbeta forward and 13 Jbeta reverse primers. Clonality in the scalp was compared among normal scalp (n=4), patchy alopecia areata scalp (n=8), and alopecia totalis/universalis scalp (n=8). Scalp tissue and sorted CD4+ and CD8+ peripheral blood T cells from patchy and totalis/universalis alopecia areata patients and from healthy controls were covered by human TCRbeta sequencing. Tofacitinib-treated patients had biopsies at baseline and at 4 and 24 weeks of treatment, with a later scalp biopsy in several patients. Patients received tofacitinib for 6 to 18 months and were then followed off drug for 6 months to check for delayed response and recurrence. To study T cell clonal expansion in alopecia areata, the researchers applied high-throughput TCRbeta sequencing to both the C3H/HeJ mouse model and human patients. In treated patients, disease severity was measured using the SALT score, which gives the percentage of scalp surface area affected. RNA was extracted with the PAXgene miRNA kit for fixed scalp, the miRNeasy kit for PBMCs, and the RNeasy kit for mouse skin.

The research as a whole found: TCR sequences shared between patients were less clear than in mice, possibly partly because of HLA diversity in the patient population. During tofacitinib treatment, many expanded lesional clones remained in scalp and blood, and this persistence may partly explain relapse after treatment is stopped. The treated cohort was small, with a single nonresponder, so links between baseline CD8+ expansion and response need larger studies. Tofacitinib significantly decreased scalp clonality and the number of expanded CD8+ clones among the top 100 scalp clones. Compared with normal scalp, lesional scalp, particularly in alopecia totalis/universalis, had higher clonality and more expanded CD8+ clones, which suggests antigenic drive. Unlike mouse skin, where gammadelta T cells dominate, normal human skin contains resident alphabeta T cells that get sequenced too, which complicates analysis of the scalp TCR repertoire.

The sample's time point label, in plain terms: 4 weeks on oral tofacitinib. The label giving this sample's treatment or condition can be read as: oral pan-JAK inhibitor, 5-10 mg twice daily. Peripheral blood and lesional scalp punch biopsies were obtained from patients with alopecia areata. PBMCs were isolated by density centrifugation and stained for CD3, CD4 and CD8, and CD4+ and CD8+ T cells were sorted on a FACSAria. In the germline V gene (reference sequence), CDR1 corresponds to MNHEY and CDR2 to SMNVEV. V and J lose 6 bases and 2 bases, and a span of 11 bases separates them. Including the terminal cysteine and phenylalanine, the CDR3 comprises 14 residues. Only the CDR3 region is kept as DNA, spanning 42 bases read in frame from base 1. Libraries were constructed by the immunoSEQ multiplex PCR assay. To provide template for TCR sequencing, every sample had RNA extracted and reverse transcribed into cDNA. First-strand cDNA was synthesized with SuperScript III using a 2:1 mix of oligo-dT and random hexamers. A synthetic immune receptor repertoire was used to gauge amplification bias, and whatever bias remained was removed computationally. Processing in the source paper ran as follows. Raw reads were preprocessed to remove errors, and CDR3 was defined according to IMGT conventions as the region from the conserved cysteine to phenylalanine. Clonality was computed as 1 minus the Shannon entropy, with the entropy normalized by log2 of the number of productive unique TCRs. Whether scalp clones were CD4 or CD8 was inferred by matching scalp TCRbeta sequences against CD4 and CD8 repertoires sorted from blood. Imported from immuneACCESS, the table was reduced by TCRdb to in-frame sequences with V and J called. These copies leave out some clones; in studies compared against another copy, an unresolved V gene accounts for under half, and the cause of the remainder is not known. That table is the source of V, J and clone size, and D and trimming were worked out from the DNA. In all, the sample holds more than 90,000 clones, and about 58% of those were seen once. The top ten clones comprise roughly 15% of the sample.

The material sequenced was CD8+ T cells sorted from blood, taken at week 4, from a patient treated with tofacitinib. The receptor's source is a human donor with alopecia areata. Here the chain combines TRBV27 and TRBJ1-5; the D gene is unclear. This receptor carries the CDR3 CASRGVAGNQPQHF. Read as DNA, the sequence is TGTGCCAGCAGGGGAGTGGCTGGCAATCAGCCCCAGCATTTT.